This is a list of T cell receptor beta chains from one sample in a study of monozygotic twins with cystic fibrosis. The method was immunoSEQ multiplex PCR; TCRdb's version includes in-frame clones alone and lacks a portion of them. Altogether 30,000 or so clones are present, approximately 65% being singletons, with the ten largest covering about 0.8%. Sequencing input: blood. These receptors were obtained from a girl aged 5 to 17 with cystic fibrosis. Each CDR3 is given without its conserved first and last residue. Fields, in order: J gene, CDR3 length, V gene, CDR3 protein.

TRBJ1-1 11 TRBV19 ASSIIVRREAF
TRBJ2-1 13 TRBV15 ATSRGLAEDNEQF
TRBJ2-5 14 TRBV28 ASSPRLAGAQETQY
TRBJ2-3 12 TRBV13 ASSSWTNTDTQY
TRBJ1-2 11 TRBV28 ASSFPGVQGYT
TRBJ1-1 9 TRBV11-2 ASSYGTEAF
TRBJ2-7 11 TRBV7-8 ASSFGYTYEQY
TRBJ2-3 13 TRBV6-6 ASRYSAGAVDTQY
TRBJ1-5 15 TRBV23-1 ASSQSVSWDSHQPQH
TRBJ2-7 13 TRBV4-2 ASSQNKGWTYEQY
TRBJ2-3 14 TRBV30 AWSGTGGALIDTQY
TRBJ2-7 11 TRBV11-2 ASSRDRLYEQY
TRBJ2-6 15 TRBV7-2 ASSSPLRGAGANVLT
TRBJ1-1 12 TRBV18 ASSPFGGSSEAF
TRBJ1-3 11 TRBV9 SGTENSGNTIY
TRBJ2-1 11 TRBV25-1 ATSRSSVGEQF
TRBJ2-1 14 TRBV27 ASSLVQAPMSHEQF
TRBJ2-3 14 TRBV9 ASSMSPSQLSDTQY
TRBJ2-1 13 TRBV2 ASSERAGGFNEQF
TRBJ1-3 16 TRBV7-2 ASSLNPGLNVQGNTIY
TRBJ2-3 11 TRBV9 ASSVVRTDTQY
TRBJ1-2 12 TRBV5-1 ASSLVYRWYGYT
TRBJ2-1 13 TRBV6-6 ASSPGLAVLHEQF
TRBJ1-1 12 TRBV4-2 ASSQATKVMEAF
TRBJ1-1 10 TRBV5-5 ASSLALGEAF
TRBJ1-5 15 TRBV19 ASNLGPGLYSNQPQH
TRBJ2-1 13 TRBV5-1 ASSLRRDFLDEQF
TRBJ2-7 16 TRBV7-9 ASSTRLAGGPRSYEQY
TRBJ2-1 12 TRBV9 ASSVGAGGPEQF
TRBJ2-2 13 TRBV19 ASSIWTGSTGELF
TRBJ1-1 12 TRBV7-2 ASSSFGTGSEAF
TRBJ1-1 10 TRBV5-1 ASSLEQGKAF
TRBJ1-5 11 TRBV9 ASSSGLNQPQH
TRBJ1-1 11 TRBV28 ASSLRGPTEAF
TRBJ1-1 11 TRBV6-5 ASSGGQSSEAF